The clone carrying this TCR beta chain occurred once. The antigen is not known. The data are from a study of graft-versus-host responses after intestinal transplantation. Study in general: Transplantation in recipients was multivisceral, liver-intestinal, or isolated intestinal. Anti-thymocyte globulin induction preceded about 3 years of tacrolimus and steroid maintenance in all recipients. Study outcomes and limitations: Among circulating GvH clones, peak levels were associated with early post-transplant declines in HvG clones. Researchers found GvH clones in recipient marrow, and some showed up first in ileum or blood.

The CDR3 covers 14 residues. Looked up from germline, CDR1 is MDHEN and CDR2 is SYDVKM. Trimming removed 2 bases at V and 1 base at J, with 6 bases between. Generated by immunoSEQ multiplex PCR, the TCRdb table keeps only in-frame clones and is missing some. The sample records under 150,000 clones, over 80% being singletons. Material: unstimulated CD4+ T cells sorted from spleen or lymph node cells, obtained before intestinal transplant. This sequence originates from a human donor who received an intestinal transplant. V usage is TRBV28 and J usage is TRBJ1-5, with D unclear. In nucleotides, the CDR3 is TGTGCCAGCAGTTTAGGTGGAAGCAATCAGCCCCAGCATTTT. It translates to CASSLGGSNQPQHF.